The 12 T cell receptor beta chains below all came from one sample that was sequenced in a study of identical twins. TCRdb recomputed calls from the 5' RACE reads with MiXCR, one row per CDR3 protein. The table lists 310,000 or so distinct CDR3 sequences, roughly 8.6% of them singletons, with approximately 2% in the top ten. These data were likewise used in another study, on yellow fever vaccine responses in identical twins.

Sequencing was performed on memory (CD45RO+) T cells sorted from blood. Receptors were obtained from a woman between 18 and 30 years old in good health.

This clonotype came up many times. The V call is TRBV24-1, the J call TRBJ2-1; D tentatively reads TRBD1 or TRBD2 (6 bases each). The CDR3 contains 17 residues. With 3 bases removed from V and 0 bases from J, the gap between germline ends came to 14 bases. CDR1 and CDR2 from the germline V gene are KGHDR and SFDVKD. The CDR3 here is CATSDPKGGSSYNEQFF. The CDR3, as DNA: TGTGCCACCAGTGATCCGAAGGGGGGCAGCTCCTACAATGAGCAGTTCTTC.

The chain combines TRBV7-2 with TRBJ2-7; 10 bases fit TRBD2. The V and J ends lost 1 base and 6 bases, in that order; junction bases with no gene match: 12. The V gene's germline CDR1 is SGHTA and CDR2 FQGNSA. The CDR3 spans 17 residues. CDR3 nucleotide sequence: TGTGCCAGCAGCTTAGGGTCTAGCGGGAGCCTGGAGCTCGAGCAGTACTTC. It yields the protein CASSLGSSGSLELEQYF.

This rearrangement joins TRBV3-1 to TRBJ2-5; D is perhaps TRBD1 (6 bases). V shed 7 bases and J shed 0 bases, with 18 bases lying between them. Germline V lookup: CDR1 LGHDT, CDR2 YNNKEL (reference sequence). This CDR3 contains 16 residues. CDR3 protein: CASTMGAGEYQETQYF. CDR3 DNA sequence: TGTGCCAGCACGATGGGGGCAGGGGAGTACCAAGAGACCCAGTACTTC.

There are a few counts of this clonotype. The CDR3 protein is CASSLGLAGGPFDEQFF. The CDR3 DNA reads TGCGCCAGCAGCTTGGGACTAGCGGGGGGGCCTTTCGATGAGCAGTTCTTC. The chain carries TRBV5-1 and TRBJ2-1, with 14 bases identical to TRBD2. Germline assignment: CDR1 SGHRS and CDR2 YFSETQ. Unmatched junction bases numbered 7, after V lost 0 bases and J lost 8 bases. CDR3 length: 17 residues.

The genes are TRBV15 and TRBJ1-1, with 7 nucleotides matching TRBD1. Trimming at V came to 2 bases and at J to 8 bases, leaving 11 bases not matched to a gene. The CDR3 is 15 residues long. The germline V gene encodes CDR1 LNHNV and CDR2 YYDKDF (reference sequence). CDR3 bases: TGTGCCACCAGCAGAATCAGGGGGATAGGGGGCGAAGCTTTCTTT. This gives the protein CATSRIRGIGGEAFF.

This clonotype was seen more than once but under ten times. The chain couples TRBV5-1 to TRBJ2-3; tentatively, D is TRBD2 (6 bases). This CDR3 region has 16 residues. Trimming took 4 bases from V and 2 from J, leaving 17 bases between them. From germline, CDR1 is SGHRS and CDR2 YFSETQ. For the CDR3, the DNA is TGCGCCAGCAGCACCGCGGGAAGGGCGAACACAGATACGCAGTATTTT. This gives the protein CASSTAGRANTDTQYF.

This clonotype occurred many times. This chain uses TRBV27 with TRBJ1-3, with D possibly matching TRBD1 (5 bases). Germline CDR1 and CDR2: MNHEY and SMNVEV (reference sequence). The CDR3 spans 18 residues. V was trimmed by 2 bases and J by 0 bases, leaving 17 bases between them. The CDR3 bases are TGTGCCAGCAGTTTAAGGTTGGCAGGGCCCTTCTCTGGAAACACCATATATTTT. This encodes CASSLRLAGPFSGNTIYF.

This sequence joins TRBV19 and TRBJ2-1; the D is unclear. V was clipped by 3 bases and J by 2 bases, with 11 bases between them. Germline V gene data show CDR1 as LNHDA and CDR2 as SQIVND (reference sequence). The CDR3 length is 15 residues. The CDR3 reads CASSISSVTYNEQFF. DNA for the CDR3: TGTGCCAGTAGTATTTCATCTGTCACCTACAATGAGCAGTTCTTC.

The chain couples TRBV20-1 to TRBJ1-1; D uncertain. Germline CDR1 and CDR2: DFQATT and SNEGSKA (reference sequence). Between the trimmed V and J ends, which lost 1 base and 4 bases, there was a span of 19 bases. The CDR3 runs 16 residues. As DNA, the CDR3 is TGCAGTGCTAGAGCTGGGCAGGCCGGCGGTGTCACTGAAGCTTTCTTT. It is translated as CSARAGQAGGVTEAFF.

In this sample, this clonotype turned up many times. V and J are TRBV10-3 and TRBJ1-3; 9 bases are shared with TRBD1. Per the germline V gene, CDR1 is ENHRY and CDR2 is SYGVKD. V dropped 10 bases and J dropped 2; count of bases not matched to a gene: 6. The length of the CDR3 is 14 residues. The CDR3 is CASKGQGTGNTIYF. CDR3 DNA sequence: TGTGCCAGCAAAGGACAGGGGACTGGAAACACCATATATTTT.

The chain is built from TRBV3-1 and TRBJ1-5; 10 bases are a match to TRBD1. Germline CDR1 LGHDT, CDR2 YNNKEL (reference sequence). CDR3 length: 15 amino acids. V lost 1 base and J lost 9; bases outside the gene matches: 6. CDR3 sequence reads: CASSQGQGASWPQHF. CDR3 DNA sequence: TGTGCCAGCAGCCAAGGACAGGGGGCTTCGTGGCCCCAGCATTTT.

V and J are TRBV6-1 and TRBJ1-1; weak D call: TRBD1 (6 bases). The ends were cut back, 7 bases at V and 5 bases at J, with 17 bases in the middle. CDR1 is MNHNS, CDR2 SASEGT, per germline. This CDR3 comprises 14 residues. CDR3 coding DNA: TGTGCCAGCACCAAAGGGGGGAGGGGGACTGAAGCTTTCTTT. Its protein product is CASTKGGRGTEAFF.